The rows below give T cell receptor beta chains drawn from one sample of a study of blood T cell repertoires in COVID-19. Some clones are missing from TCRdb's copy, which holds only in-frame ones; the method was immunoSEQ multiplex PCR. The table has 200,000 to 250,000 clones, approximately 80% seen once. Sequencing used peripheral blood. The receptors derive from a woman of 80 years or more with active or convalescent COVID-19. The CDR3 runs from the conserved cysteine through the conserved F or W. D genes are given only for firm matches. A row's size may be missing; if present it is once, few, many or a size class.

>TRBJ2-7|TRBD1|TRBV12-3/TRBV12-4|-
CASSSRGRREQYF
TGTGCCAGCAGTTCCAGGGGGCGACGCGAGCAGTACTTC
>TRBJ1-2|-|TRBV7-9|-
CASSLDNGYTF
TGTGCCAGCAGCTTGGACAATGGCTACACCTTC
>TRBJ2-2|-|TRBV19|-
CASRRPQGNTGELFF
TGTGCCAGTAGGAGACCTCAGGGAAACACCGGGGAGCTGTTTTTT
>TRBJ2-7|-|TRBV5-4|few
CASSLGGGDYEQYF
TGTGCCAGCAGCTTGGGGGGCGGGGACTACGAGCAGTACTTC
>TRBJ2-1|-|TRBV18|once
CASSPSLNEQFF
TGTGCCAGCTCACCAAGCCTCAATGAGCAGTTCTTC
>TRBJ2-1|-|TRBV18|few
CASSLQKLGRVGAVF
TGTGCCAGCTCACTACAAAAGCTGGGGAGAGTGGGCGCGGTCTTC
>TRBJ1-5|-|TRBV12-3/TRBV12-4|once
CASSFDRNQPQHF
TGTGCCAGCAGTTTTGACAGGAATCAGCCCCAGCATTTT
>TRBJ2-2|TRBD2|TRBV7-2|few
CASSPTGTSGSNTGELFF
TGTGCCAGCAGCCCAACCGGGACTAGCGGTTCGAACACCGGGGAGCTGTTTTTT
>TRBJ1-3|TRBD1|TRBV28|-
CASSSPGQGANTIYF
TGTGCCAGCAGTTCTCCGGGACAGGGGGCAAACACCATATATTTT
>TRBJ2-1|-|TRBV19|-
CASKRAGANYNEQFF
TGTGCCAGCAAGAGGGCAGGGGCCAACTACAATGAGCAGTTCTTC
>TRBJ1-2|TRBD1|TRBV7-9|-
CASSLGLGQKNYGYTF
TGTGCCAGCAGCTTAGGTTTGGGACAGAAGAACTATGGCTACACCTTC
>TRBJ1-1|TRBD1|TRBV5-1|-
CASSWGQSVYEAFF
TGCGCCAGCAGCTGGGGACAGAGCGTGTATGAAGCTTTCTTT
>TRBJ2-7|-|TRBV21-1|-
CASSKTGIGPHEQYF
TGTGCCAGCAGCAAAACAGGGATTGGGCCCCACGAGCAGTACTTC
>TRBJ2-4|-|TRBV11-3|-
CASSLGGGRAKNIQYF
TGTGCCAGCAGCTTAGGTGGCGGGCGAGCCAAAAACATTCAGTACTTC
>TRBJ1-2|-|TRBV6-2/TRBV6-3|-
CASSYFRDFETNYGYTF
TGTGCCAGCAGTTACTTCCGGGACTTTGAGACTAACTATGGCTACACCTTC
>TRBJ2-7|TRBD1|TRBV27|-
CASSAPGTGAYEQYF
TGTGCCAGCAGCGCCCCCGGGACAGGAGCCTACGAGCAGTACTTC
>TRBJ1-1|TRBD1|TRBV19|-
CASSILGQALYTEAFF
TGTGCCAGTAGTATCCTAGGACAGGCTTTGTACACTGAAGCTTTCTTT
>TRBJ1-5|-|TRBV30|once
CAWSVRGDNQPQHF
TGTGCCTGGAGTGTACGAGGAGACAATCAGCCCCAGCATTTT
>TRBJ1-6|-|TRBV15|-
CATSDRLNSPLHF
TGTGCCACCAGTGACAGGCTCAATTCACCCCTCCACTTT
>TRBJ2-7|-|TRBV28|-
CASSSRVYEQYF
TGTGCCAGCAGTTCCAGGGTTTACGAGCAGTACTTC
>TRBJ2-7|TRBD2|TRBV7-9|-
CASSLELTSGGLYEQYF
TGTGCCAGCAGCTTAGAATTAACTAGCGGGGGCCTCTACGAGCAGTACTTC
>TRBJ1-2|-|TRBV7-2|few
CASRFTGSYGYTF
TGTGCCAGCAGATTTACCGGGAGTTATGGCTACACCTTC
>TRBJ1-1|TRBD1|TRBV28|-
CASKFRDRDLEAFF
TGTGCCAGCAAGTTTAGGGACAGGGACCTAGAAGCTTTCTTT
>TRBJ2-1|TRBD2|TRBV19|-
CASSSTRTSGTYNEQFF
TGTGCCTCAAGCTCAACGCGGACTAGCGGGACCTACAATGAGCAGTTCTTC
>TRBJ2-5|-|TRBV5-1|-
CASSLQGGQQSETQYF
TGCGCCAGCAGCTTGCAGGGGGGACAGCAATCAGAGACCCAGTACTTC
>TRBJ1-5|-|TRBV28|-
CASGEWGGSNQPQHF
TGTGCCAGCGGGGAATGGGGCGGTAGCAATCAGCCCCAGCATTTT
>TRBJ2-3|-|TRBV2|-
CASSEKQGIDTQYF
TGTGCCAGCAGTGAAAAACAGGGAATAGATACGCAGTATTTT
>TRBJ1-2|TRBD1|TRBV3-1/TRBV3-2|-
CASSQAPGQGYGYTF
TGTGCCAGCAGCCAAGCGCCGGGACAGGGCTATGGCTACACCTTC
>TRBJ1-6|TRBD1|TRBV28|-
CASSPGQASSPLHF
TGTGCCAGCAGCCCCGGACAGGCCTCCTCACCCCTCCACTTT
>TRBJ2-3|-|TRBV27|-
CASSSIVLSDTQYF
TGTGCCAGCAGTTCCATAGTGCTGTCAGATACGCAGTATTTT
>TRBJ1-1|-|TRBV10-3|-
CAISEMAANTEAFF
TGTGCCATCAGTGAGATGGCGGCCAACACTGAAGCTTTCTTT
>TRBJ1-5|TRBD1|TRBV6-4|-
CASSDAGQGRRISNQPQHF
TGTGCCAGCAGTGACGCGGGACAGGGGCGGCGTATTAGCAATCAGCCCCAGCATTTT
>TRBJ2-1|TRBD1|TRBV7-9|-
CASSWGTVSYNEQFF
TGTGCCAGCAGCTGGGGGACAGTCTCCTACAATGAGCAGTTCTTC
>TRBJ1-5|TRBD1|TRBV19|-
CASSTGTGGYQPQHF
TGTGCCAGTAGTACCGGGACAGGGGGCTATCAGCCCCAGCATTTT